The present entry profiles one TCR beta chain with its context. The antigen remains unidentified. In TCRdb, the PCR reads were re-called with MiXCR into one record per CDR3 protein. The sample yields roughly 630,000 distinct CDR3 sequences, about 25% seen once. The source of the sample is a study of molecular identifiers for immune sequencing clone quantification. General observations from the study: Clones above 20 RNA copies contained over 97% of effector molecules and under 1% of naive molecules.

The junction had 12 bases not matched to a gene; V was cut back by 8 bases and J by 5 bases. The CDR3 runs to 14 residues. From germline, CDR1 is WNHNN and CDR2 SYGVQD (reference sequence). With RNA at 10%, 30% or 50%, naive CD8 libraries came from about 20,000 to 1,000,000 sorted cells. This clonotype was sampled from a human donor in good health. Some libraries in this study had Jurkat cell RNA spiked in. What was sequenced was naive CD8+ T cells from blood, with Jurkat cell RNA spiked in. The subset: FACS-sorted CD8+CD4-CCR7+CD45RA+ naive T cells. The chain has TRBV10-1 and TRBJ2-7; 7 nucleotides agree with TRBD1. DNA for the CDR3: TGCGCCAGCTTCGACAGGGAGCTTATCAACGAGCAGTACTTC. Translation: CASFDRELINEQYF.